This T cell receptor beta chain derives from a study of blood T cells in healthy people across ages. The V and J ends lost 7 bases and 0 bases respectively, with 12 bases between them. The CDR3 spans 14 residues. Looked up from germline, CDR1 is MGHRA and CDR2 is YSYEKL. A second PCR of 7 to 11 cycles used a sample-barcoded 5' primer and a J-beta primer mix. TCRdb fed the 5' RACE reads into MiXCR, producing one record per CDR3 protein. Among more than 500,000 distinct CDR3 sequences listed, roughly 29% were seen once. Specimen: blood. This sequence originates from a woman between 70 and 85 years old in good health. The V gene is TRBV4-1, the J gene TRBJ1-1; D not certain. The CDR3 loop reads CASTGDVMNTEAFF. The DNA of the CDR3 is TGCGCCAGCACTGGGGATGTAATGAACACTGAAGCTTTCTTT.